The rows below give T cell receptor beta chains drawn from one sample of a study of blood T cell repertoires in COVID-19. The protocol was immunoSEQ multiplex PCR, while the TCRdb copy is restricted to in-frame clones and leaves out a portion. The data hold over 80,000 clones, with about 87% observed a single time. Source material: peripheral blood. The receptors stem from a human donor in a cohort sampled during active COVID-19. Both conserved end residues are part of each CDR3. D genes are given only for firm matches. Size is stated for part of the rows, as once, few or many counts, or as a class when the clone is expanded.

abundance	v_gene	d_gene	j_gene	CDR3aa	CDR3nt
NA	TRBV9	NA	TRBJ2-1	CASSVEGLPPDEQFF	TGTGCCAGCAGCGTAGAAGGACTACCCCCCGATGAGCAGTTCTTC
NA	TRBV5-1	TRBD1	TRBJ1-1	CASSPQGAVTEAFF	TGCGCCAGCAGCCCGCAGGGGGCTGTCACTGAAGCTTTCTTT
NA	TRBV10-3	NA	TRBJ1-6	CAISPKFVGTQTGDNSPLHF	TGTGCCATCAGTCCAAAGTTTGTGGGGACGCAAACGGGGGATAATTCACCCCTCCACTTT
NA	TRBV5-8	NA	TRBJ2-1	CASAKGWNEQFF	TGTGCCAGCGCCAAGGGGTGGAATGAGCAGTTCTTC
NA	TRBV6-5	NA	TRBJ2-7	CASRLGATNSYEQYF	TGTGCCAGCAGACTAGGTGCTACAAACTCCTACGAGCAGTACTTC
NA	TRBV6-5	NA	TRBJ2-1	CAIDRDRLYNEQFF	TGTGCCATCGATCGTGACAGGCTATACAATGAGCAGTTCTTC
NA	TRBV4-1	TRBD2	TRBJ2-7	CASSQDSLLAGTVSYEQYF	TGCGCCAGCAGCCAAGATTCGTTGCTAGCGGGAACGGTGTCCTACGAGCAGTACTTC
few	TRBV5-6	TRBD2	TRBJ2-7	CASSLASGPTYEQYF	TGTGCCAGCAGCTTGGCTAGCGGGCCTACCTACGAGCAGTACTTC
NA	TRBV24-1	TRBD1	TRBJ1-1	CATSDTGTGIAEAFF	TGTGCCACCAGTGACACTGGGACAGGGATCGCTGAAGCTTTCTTT
few	TRBV19	TRBD1	TRBJ1-5	CASSRSGTGGNQPQHF	TGTGCCAGTAGCCGTTCCGGGACAGGGGGCAATCAGCCCCAGCATTTT
few	TRBV19	TRBD1	TRBJ1-2	CASREDRANYGYTF	TGTGCCAGTAGGGAGGACAGGGCAAACTATGGCTACACCTTC
few	TRBV9	NA	TRBJ2-1	CASSEYLSSYNEQFF	TGTGCCAGCAGCGAATATCTGAGCTCCTACAATGAGCAGTTCTTC
once	TRBV6-1	TRBD1	TRBJ2-4	CASSERTGEKNIQYF	TGTGCCAGCAGTGAACGGACAGGGGAAAAAAACATTCAGTACTTC
NA	TRBV5-1	NA	TRBJ1-1	CASSYGTQNTEAFF	TGCGCCAGCAGCTACGGGACACAGAACACTGAAGCTTTCTTT
NA	TRBV9	NA	TRBJ1-2	CASSRETYGYTF	TGTGCCAGCAGCCGAGAAACCTATGGCTACACCTTC
NA	TRBV24-1	TRBD2	TRBJ2-2	CATSDPIQTSGGNTGELFF	TGTGCCACCAGTGACCCGATACAGACTAGCGGAGGGAACACCGGGGAGCTGTTTTTT
NA	TRBV11-2	TRBD2	TRBJ2-5	CASSGAGTSGIGETQYF	TGTGCCAGCAGCGGGGCGGGGACTAGCGGGATTGGAGAGACCCAGTACTTC
NA	TRBV7-9	TRBD1	TRBJ1-2	CASSLAPRQGDGYTF	TGTGCCAGCAGCTTAGCCCCGAGACAGGGTGATGGCTACACCTTC
NA	TRBV19	NA	TRBJ1-4	CASSIDPSEKLFF	TGTGCCAGTAGTATAGATCCGAGTGAAAAACTGTTTTTT
few	TRBV27	TRBD1	TRBJ2-7	CASSLTGQGGTYEQYF	TGTGCCAGCAGTTTAACGGGACAGGGGGGGACCTACGAGCAGTACTTC
once	TRBV11-2	NA	TRBJ2-1	CASSSFRGYSYNEQFF	TGTGCCAGCAGCTCTTTTCGGGGGTACTCCTACAATGAGCAGTTCTTC
NA	TRBV10-3	NA	TRBJ2-5	CAISSRGTRETQYF	TGTGCCATCAGCAGCAGGGGGACTCGGGAGACCCAGTACTTC
NA	TRBV10-3	TRBD2	TRBJ2-3	CAISEVGGPDTQYF	TGTGCCATCAGTGAGGTGGGAGGGCCGGATACGCAGTATTTT
NA	TRBV28	TRBD2	TRBJ2-7	CASSGGLAGVLLYEQYF	TGTGCCAGCAGTGGGGGACTAGCGGGAGTTCTTCTTTACGAGCAGTACTTC
NA	TRBV15	TRBD2	TRBJ2-7	CATSRARGTRVYEQYF	TGTGCCACCAGCAGAGCCCGAGGGACTAGGGTTTACGAGCAGTACTTC
NA	TRBV9	NA	TRBJ1-1	CASSDLPGGTTEAFF	TGTGCCAGCAGCGACCTACCGGGGGGGACCACTGAAGCTTTCTTT
NA	TRBV7-2	TRBD2	TRBJ2-2	CASSLGLAPTGELFF	TGTGCCAGCAGCTTGGGACTAGCCCCCACCGGGGAGCTGTTTTTT
NA	TRBV6-4	TRBD2	TRBJ2-7	CASSLLAGGGEQYF	TGTGCCAGCAGTTTACTAGCGGGAGGCGGGGAGCAGTACTTC
few	TRBV18	NA	TRBJ2-2	CASSPAGVDGELFF	TGTGCCAGCTCACCAGCAGGGGTCGACGGGGAGCTGTTTTTT
NA	TRBV7-2	NA	TRBJ1-1	CASSLFAVQERNTEAFF	TGTGCCAGCAGCTTATTTGCCGTACAGGAGAGGAACACTGAAGCTTTCTTT
NA	TRBV29-1	TRBD2	TRBJ2-2	CSVGTSGTVRELFF	TGCAGCGTTGGGACTAGCGGGACTGTAAGGGAGCTGTTTTTT
NA	TRBV12-3/TRBV12-4	TRBD1	TRBJ2-7	CASSWGQIYEQYF	TGTGCCAGCAGTTGGGGACAGATCTACGAGCAGTACTTC
NA	TRBV24-1	TRBD1	TRBJ2-3	CATSDLGTGVDTQYF	TGTGCCACCAGTGATTTAGGGACAGGTGTCGATACGCAGTATTTT
NA	TRBV5-8	NA	TRBJ2-1	CASSFRNEQFF	TGTGCCAGCAGCTTCCGGAATGAGCAGTTCTTC
NA	TRBV7-9	TRBD2	TRBJ2-2	CASNPGLAYTGELFF	TGTGCCAGCAACCCGGGACTAGCGTACACCGGGGAGCTGTTTTTT
NA	TRBV18	TRBD2	TRBJ2-7	CASSRGLESYEQYF	TGTGCCAGCTCACGCGGACTAGAATCCTACGAGCAGTACTTC
NA	TRBV28	NA	TRBJ1-5	CASIGRTVTNQPQHF	TGTGCCAGCATAGGTCGGACAGTCACCAATCAGCCCCAGCATTTT
NA	TRBV6-2/TRBV6-3	NA	TRBJ2-7	CASSPHYEQYF	TGTGCCAGCAGTCCCCACTACGAGCAGTACTTC
NA	TRBV3-1/TRBV3-2	TRBD1	TRBJ2-7	CASSQRGGRVPFEQYF	TGTGCCAGCAGCCAGCGAGGGGGCAGGGTCCCGTTCGAGCAGTACTTC
few	TRBV6-5	TRBD1	TRBJ1-4	CASRPQGATNEKLFF	TGTGCCAGCAGACCCCAGGGGGCAACTAATGAAAAACTGTTTTTT
few	TRBV6-1	NA	TRBJ2-7	CASSEAHFQGYEQYF	TGTGCCAGCAGTGAAGCACACTTCCAGGGCTACGAGCAGTACTTC
NA	TRBV5-1	TRBD2	TRBJ2-3	CASSFSGRGSDTQYF	TGCGCCAGCAGTTTCAGCGGGAGGGGTTCAGATACGCAGTATTTT